This TCR beta chain was retrieved from a study of cytomegalovirus exposure and HLA in healthy donors. On the study more broadly: A later analysis reported the 120 or so validation repertoires used the same platform as the approximately 700 first-cohort repertoires. Overall study findings and caveats: Clusters of TCRs from the first cohort tended to co-occur in the roughly 120 validation repertoires (as a later analysis found).

This clone was recorded only once. Its specificity is unknown. Only in-frame clones appear in the TCRdb table, and some are missing; sequencing was by immunoSEQ multiplex PCR. Among around 130,000 clones listed, more than 70% were seen once. The CDR3 runs to 13 residues. Germline CDR1 and CDR2: SGHTA and FQGTGA. V lost 9 bases and J lost 1; bases outside the gene matches: 4. The clonotype comes from a woman in her twenties or thirties in good health and CMV-seronegative. Sequencing was performed on PBMCs. V is TRBV7-3 and J is TRBJ2-7; 9 positions match TRBD1. CDR3 coding DNA: TGTGCCAGTAAGACAGGGGGTTCCTACGAGCAGTACTTC. This translates into CASKTGGSYEQYF.